The TCR beta chain under discussion was sequenced for a study of blood T cell repertoires in COVID-19. At the level of the study: Specimens from acute and convalescent COVID-19 originated in the United States, Italy and Spain. T cells, B-cell-depleted T cells, or PBMCs supplied cDNA or gDNA.

This table comes from immunoSEQ multiplex PCR, and its TCRdb copy is limited to in-frame clones, with some not included. The sample yields about 400,000 clones, roughly 86% seen once. The specimen sequenced was PBMCs or T cells enriched from blood (not recorded which). The sequence derives from a woman aged 40 to 50 with acute COVID-19.

CDR3 sequence: CASSQGRTGTHSGNTIYF. DNA for the CDR3: TGCGCCAGCAGCCAAGGTCGGACAGGTACCCACTCTGGAAACACCATATATTTT. The chain combines TRBV4-1 with TRBJ1-3, with 7 positions matching TRBD1. CDR1 MGHRA and CDR2 YSYEKL come from the germline V gene. With V trimmed by 1 base and J by 0 bases, 9 bases remained unmatched. The CDR3 is 18 residues long.